This T cell receptor beta chain was sequenced during a study of T cell responses to AZD1222 COVID-19 vaccine. General observations from the study: A rise in Spike-specific TCR breadth and depth followed two AZD1222 doses.

The V and J ends lost 7 bases and 6 bases, in that order; junction bases with no gene match: 8. The CDR3 runs to 14 residues. Per the germline V gene, CDR1 is PRHDT and CDR2 is FYEKMQ (reference sequence). Using immunoSEQ multiplex PCR, the repertoire was profiled, and TCRdb retains in-frame clones only, with some absent. The sample consists of approximately 110,000 clones, 87% of them appearing once. The sample holds one count of this clone. Its cognate antigen is unknown. The sequences come from peripheral blood, collected on day 0 of AZD1222 vaccination. This TCR was sampled from an adult in good health. This chain joins TRBV13 and TRBJ2-7, with 11 bases fitting TRBD2. The CDR3 sequence: CASTHSGRAIEQYF. Written as DNA, the CDR3 is TGTGCCAGCACCCATAGCGGGAGGGCCATCGAGCAGTACTTC.